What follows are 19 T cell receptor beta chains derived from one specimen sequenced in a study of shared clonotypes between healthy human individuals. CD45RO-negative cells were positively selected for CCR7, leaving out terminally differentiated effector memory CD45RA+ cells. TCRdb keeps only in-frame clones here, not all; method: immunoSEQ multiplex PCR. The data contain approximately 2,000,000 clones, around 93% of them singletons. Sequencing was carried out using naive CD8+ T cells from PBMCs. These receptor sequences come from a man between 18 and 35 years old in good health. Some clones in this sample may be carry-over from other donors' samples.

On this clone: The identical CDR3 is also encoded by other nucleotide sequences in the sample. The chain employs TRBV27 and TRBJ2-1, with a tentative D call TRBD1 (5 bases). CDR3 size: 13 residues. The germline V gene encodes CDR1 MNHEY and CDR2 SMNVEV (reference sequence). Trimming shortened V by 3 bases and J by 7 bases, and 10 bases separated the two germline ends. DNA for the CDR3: TGTGCCAGCAGTTTGGGCAGGGTGAATGAGCAGTTCTTC. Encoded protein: CASSLGRVNEQFF.

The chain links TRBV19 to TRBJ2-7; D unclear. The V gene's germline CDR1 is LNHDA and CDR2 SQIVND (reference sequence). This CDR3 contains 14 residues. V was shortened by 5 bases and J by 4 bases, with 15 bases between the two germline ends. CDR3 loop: CASSWRGREYEQYF. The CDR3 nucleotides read TGTGCCAGTAGTTGGAGAGGCAGAGAATACGAGCAGTACTTC.

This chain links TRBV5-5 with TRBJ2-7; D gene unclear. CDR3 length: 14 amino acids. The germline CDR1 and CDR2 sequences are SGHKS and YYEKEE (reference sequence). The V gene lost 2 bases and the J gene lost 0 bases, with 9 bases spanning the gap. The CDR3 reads CASSFGPSSYEQYF. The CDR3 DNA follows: TGTGCCAGCAGCTTCGGACCTTCCTCCTACGAGCAGTACTTC.

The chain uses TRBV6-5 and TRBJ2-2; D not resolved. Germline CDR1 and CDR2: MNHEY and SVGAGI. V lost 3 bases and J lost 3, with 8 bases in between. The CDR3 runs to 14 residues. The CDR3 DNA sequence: TGTGCCAGCAGTTATAATCTAGACACCGGGGAGCTGTTTTTT. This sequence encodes CASSYNLDTGELFF.

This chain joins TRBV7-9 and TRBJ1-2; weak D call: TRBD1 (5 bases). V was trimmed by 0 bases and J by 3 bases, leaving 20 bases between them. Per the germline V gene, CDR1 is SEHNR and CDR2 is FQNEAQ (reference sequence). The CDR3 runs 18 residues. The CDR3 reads CASSLALIQAGKDYGYTF. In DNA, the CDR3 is TGTGCCAGCAGCTTAGCGCTAATACAGGCAGGGAAGGACTATGGCTACACCTTC.

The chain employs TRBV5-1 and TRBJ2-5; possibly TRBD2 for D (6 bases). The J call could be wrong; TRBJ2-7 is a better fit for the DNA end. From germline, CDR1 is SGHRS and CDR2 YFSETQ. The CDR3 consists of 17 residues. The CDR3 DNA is TGCGCCAGCAGCTTGGCTCCGGTGGGAGGAGAGATCTACGAGCAGTACTTC. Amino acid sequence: CASSLAPVGGEIYEQYF.

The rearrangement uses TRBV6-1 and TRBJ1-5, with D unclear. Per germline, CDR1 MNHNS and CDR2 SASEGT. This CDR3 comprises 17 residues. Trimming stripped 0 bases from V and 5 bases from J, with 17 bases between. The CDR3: CASSEAVRGQSDQPQHF. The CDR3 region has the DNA TGTGCCAGCAGTGAAGCGGTCCGGGGTCAGTCGGATCAGCCCCAGCATTTT.

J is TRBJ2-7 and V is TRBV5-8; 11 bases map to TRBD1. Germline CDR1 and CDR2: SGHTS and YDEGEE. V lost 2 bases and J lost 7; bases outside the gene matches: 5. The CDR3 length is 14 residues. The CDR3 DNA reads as TGTGCCAGCAGCTTTGGGACAGGGGGGGAAGAGCAGTACTTC. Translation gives CASSFGTGGEEQYF.

CDR3 DNA: TGTGCCAGCAGCTTAAGGCGGGAGAAGTACAATGAGCAGTTCTTC. This codes for CASSLRREKYNEQFF. The V gene is TRBV11-2, the J gene TRBJ2-1, with 7 nucleotides matching TRBD2. From germline, CDR1 is SGHAT and CDR2 FQNNGV. This CDR3 region has 15 residues. V lost 2 bases and J lost 4; bases outside the gene matches: 5.

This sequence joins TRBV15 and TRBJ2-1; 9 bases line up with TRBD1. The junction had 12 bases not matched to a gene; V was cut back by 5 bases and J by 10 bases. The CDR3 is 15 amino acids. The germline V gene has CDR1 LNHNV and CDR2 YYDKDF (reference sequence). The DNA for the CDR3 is TGTGCCACCAGCGTCCCCGGGACAGGGCTCCGCGAGCAGTTCTTC. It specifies CATSVPGTGLREQFF.

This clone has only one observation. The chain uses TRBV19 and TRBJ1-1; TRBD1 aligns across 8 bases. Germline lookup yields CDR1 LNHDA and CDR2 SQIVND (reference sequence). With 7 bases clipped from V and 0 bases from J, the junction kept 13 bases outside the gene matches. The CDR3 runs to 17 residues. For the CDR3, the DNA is TGTGCCAGTACAGACAGGGGCAGCGTATTTTTGAACACTGAAGCTTTCTTT. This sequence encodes CASTDRGSVFLNTEAFF.

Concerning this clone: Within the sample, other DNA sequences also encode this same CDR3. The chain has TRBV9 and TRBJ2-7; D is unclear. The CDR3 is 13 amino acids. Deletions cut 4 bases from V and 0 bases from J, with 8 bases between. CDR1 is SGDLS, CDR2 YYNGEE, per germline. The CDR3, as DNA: TGTGCCAGCAGCCCGCAGAGCTCCTACGAGCAGTACTTC. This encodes CASSPQSSYEQYF.

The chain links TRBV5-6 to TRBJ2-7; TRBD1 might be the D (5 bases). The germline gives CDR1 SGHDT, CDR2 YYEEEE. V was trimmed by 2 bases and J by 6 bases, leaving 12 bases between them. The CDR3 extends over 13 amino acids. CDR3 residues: CASSLGRGVEQYF. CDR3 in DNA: TGTGCCAGCAGCTTAGGAAGGGGTGTCGAGCAGTACTTC.

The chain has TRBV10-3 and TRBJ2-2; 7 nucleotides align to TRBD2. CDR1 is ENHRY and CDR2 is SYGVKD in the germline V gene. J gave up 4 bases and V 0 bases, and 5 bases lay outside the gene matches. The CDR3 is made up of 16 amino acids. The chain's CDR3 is CAISESERDGTGELFF. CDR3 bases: TGTGCCATCAGTGAGTCGGAGCGGGATGGCACCGGGGAGCTGTTTTTT.

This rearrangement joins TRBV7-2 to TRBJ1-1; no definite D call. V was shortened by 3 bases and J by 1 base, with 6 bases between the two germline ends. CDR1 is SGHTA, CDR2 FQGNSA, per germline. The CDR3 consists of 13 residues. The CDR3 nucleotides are TGTGCCAGCAGCTTCCCAGAGAACACTGAAGCTTTCTTT. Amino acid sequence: CASSFPENTEAFF.

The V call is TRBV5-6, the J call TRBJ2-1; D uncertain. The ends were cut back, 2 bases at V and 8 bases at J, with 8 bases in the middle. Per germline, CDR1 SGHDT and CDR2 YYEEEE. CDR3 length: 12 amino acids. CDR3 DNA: TGTGCCAGCAGCTTTATCGCGGATGAGCAGTTCTTC. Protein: CASSFIADEQFF.

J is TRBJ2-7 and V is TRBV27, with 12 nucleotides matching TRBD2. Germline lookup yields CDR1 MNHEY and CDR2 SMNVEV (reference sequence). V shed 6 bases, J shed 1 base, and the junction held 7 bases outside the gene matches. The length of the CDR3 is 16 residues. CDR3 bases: TGTGCCAGCAGGGGATGGACTAGCGGGACTTCCTACGAGCAGTACTTC. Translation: CASRGWTSGTSYEQYF.

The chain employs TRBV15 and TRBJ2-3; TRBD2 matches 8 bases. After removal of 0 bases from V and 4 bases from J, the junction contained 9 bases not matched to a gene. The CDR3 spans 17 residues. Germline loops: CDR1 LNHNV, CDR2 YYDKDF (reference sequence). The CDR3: CATSRDYSGGWADTQYF. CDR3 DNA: TGTGCCACCAGCAGAGATTACTCGGGAGGGTGGGCAGATACGCAGTATTTT.

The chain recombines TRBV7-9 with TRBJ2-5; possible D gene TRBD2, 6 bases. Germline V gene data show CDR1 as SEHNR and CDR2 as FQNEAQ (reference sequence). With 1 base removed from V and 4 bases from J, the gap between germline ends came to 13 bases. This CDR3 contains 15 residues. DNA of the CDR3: TGTGCCAGCAGCTTAGGCGGAGGGCCCCGAGAGACCCAGTACTTC. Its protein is CASSLGGGPRETQYF.